This T cell receptor (beta chain) is drawn from a study of cytomegalovirus exposure and HLA in healthy donors. Study-level findings and limits: Many donors shared some public TCRs, even though most TCR sequences were rare. Roughly 170 TCR beta chains were listed as cytomegalovirus-associated.

Generated by immunoSEQ multiplex PCR, the TCRdb table keeps only in-frame clones and is missing some. The sample has about 340,000 clones, about nine tenths seen once; the top ten hold about 0.8%. As regards this clone: Its antigen is as yet unknown.

This CDR3 has 14 amino acids. V lost 5 bases to trimming and J lost 1 base, with 11 bases between them. Germline lookup yields CDR1 SGHTA and CDR2 FQGNSA. The clonotype originates from a woman aged 18-35 years in good health and CMV-seronegative. Sequences were obtained from PBMCs. V and J are TRBV7-2 and TRBJ2-5, with D perhaps matching TRBD1 (6 bases). The CDR3 coding sequence is TGTGCCAGCAGCGCACGGACAGTCCAAGAGACCCAGTACTTC. It encodes CASSARTVQETQYF.